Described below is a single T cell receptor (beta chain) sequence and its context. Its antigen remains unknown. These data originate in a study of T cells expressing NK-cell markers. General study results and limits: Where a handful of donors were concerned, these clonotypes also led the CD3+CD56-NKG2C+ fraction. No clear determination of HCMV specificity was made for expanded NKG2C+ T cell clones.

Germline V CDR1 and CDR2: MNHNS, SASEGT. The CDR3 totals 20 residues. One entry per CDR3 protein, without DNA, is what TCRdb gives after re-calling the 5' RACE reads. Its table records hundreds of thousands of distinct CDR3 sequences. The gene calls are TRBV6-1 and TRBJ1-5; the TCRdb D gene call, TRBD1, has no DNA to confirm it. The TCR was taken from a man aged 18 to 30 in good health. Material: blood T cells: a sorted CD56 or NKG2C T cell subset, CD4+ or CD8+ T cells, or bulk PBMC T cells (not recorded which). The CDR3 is CASSRAEPPGPKKGNQPQHF.